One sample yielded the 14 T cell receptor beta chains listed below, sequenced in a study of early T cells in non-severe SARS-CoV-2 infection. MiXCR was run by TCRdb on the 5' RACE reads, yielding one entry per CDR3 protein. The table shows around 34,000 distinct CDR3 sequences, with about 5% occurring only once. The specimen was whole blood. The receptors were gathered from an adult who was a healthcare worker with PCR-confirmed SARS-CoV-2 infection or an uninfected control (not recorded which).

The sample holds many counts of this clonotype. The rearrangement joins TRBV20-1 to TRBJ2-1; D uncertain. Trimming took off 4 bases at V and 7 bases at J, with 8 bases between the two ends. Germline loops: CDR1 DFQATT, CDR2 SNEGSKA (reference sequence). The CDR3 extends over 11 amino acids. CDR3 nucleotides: TGCAGTGCTACCCGCTTGAATGAGCAGTTCTTC. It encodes CSATRLNEQFF.

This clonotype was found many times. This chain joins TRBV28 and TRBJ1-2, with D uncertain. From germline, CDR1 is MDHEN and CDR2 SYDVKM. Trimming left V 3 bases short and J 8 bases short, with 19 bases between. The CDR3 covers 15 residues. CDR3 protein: CASSFVSVLFPGYTF. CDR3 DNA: TGTGCCAGCAGTTTCGTGTCAGTCCTTTTTCCCGGCTACACCTTC.

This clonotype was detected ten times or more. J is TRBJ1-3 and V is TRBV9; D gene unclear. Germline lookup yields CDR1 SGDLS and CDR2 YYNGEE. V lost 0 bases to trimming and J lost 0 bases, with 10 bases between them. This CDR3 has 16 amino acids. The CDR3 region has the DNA TGTGCCAGCAGCGTAGGGGCACCGCTCTCTGGAAACACCATATATTTT. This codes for CASSVGAPLSGNTIYF.

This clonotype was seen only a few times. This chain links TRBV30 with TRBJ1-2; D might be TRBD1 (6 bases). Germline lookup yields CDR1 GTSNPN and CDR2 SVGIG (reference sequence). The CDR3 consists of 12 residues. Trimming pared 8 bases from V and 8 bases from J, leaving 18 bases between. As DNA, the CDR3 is TGTGCCGCCAAGCCGGGGGCAGGGGGCTACACCTTC. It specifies CAAKPGAGGYTF.

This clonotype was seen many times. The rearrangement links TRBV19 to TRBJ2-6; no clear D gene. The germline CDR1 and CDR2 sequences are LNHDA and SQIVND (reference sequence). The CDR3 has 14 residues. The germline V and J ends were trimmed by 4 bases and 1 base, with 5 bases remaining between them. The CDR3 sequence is CASSTSSGANVLTF. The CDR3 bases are TGTGCCAGTAGTACCTCATCTGGGGCCAACGTCCTGACTTTC.

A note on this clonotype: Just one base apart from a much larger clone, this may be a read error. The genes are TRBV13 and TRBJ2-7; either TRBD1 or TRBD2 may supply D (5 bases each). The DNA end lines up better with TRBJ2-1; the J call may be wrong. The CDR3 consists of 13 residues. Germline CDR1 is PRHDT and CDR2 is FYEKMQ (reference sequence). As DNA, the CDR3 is TGTGCCAGCCGCTTCCAGGGAGACTACGAGCAGTTCTTC. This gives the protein CASRFQGDYEQFF.

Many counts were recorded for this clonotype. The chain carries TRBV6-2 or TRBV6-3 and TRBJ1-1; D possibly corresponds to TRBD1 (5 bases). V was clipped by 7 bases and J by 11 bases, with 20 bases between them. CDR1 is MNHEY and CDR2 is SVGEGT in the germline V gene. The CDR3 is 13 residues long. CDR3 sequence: CASIGEATNEAFF. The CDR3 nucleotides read TGTGCCAGCATAGGGGAGGCCACCAACGAGGCTTTCTTT.

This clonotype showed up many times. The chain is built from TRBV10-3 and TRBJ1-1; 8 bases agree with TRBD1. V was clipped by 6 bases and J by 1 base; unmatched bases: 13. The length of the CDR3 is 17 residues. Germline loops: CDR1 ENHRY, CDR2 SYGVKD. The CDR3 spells CAIRSIFGTGQNTEAFF. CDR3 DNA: TGTGCCATCAGATCGATCTTTGGGACAGGACAGAACACTGAAGCTTTCTTT.

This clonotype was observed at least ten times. CDR3 sequence reads: CASGPPGTGGGYTF. In DNA form, the CDR3 reads TGTGCTAGTGGCCCTCCCGGGACAGGGGGAGGCTACACCTTC. The rearrangement uses TRBV12-5 and TRBJ1-2, with TRBD1 matching 11 bases. Looked up from germline, CDR1 is LGHNT and CDR2 is FRNRAP. The CDR3 totals 14 residues. Losses at the gene ends were 6 bases for V and 8 bases for J; bases not matched to a gene: 8.

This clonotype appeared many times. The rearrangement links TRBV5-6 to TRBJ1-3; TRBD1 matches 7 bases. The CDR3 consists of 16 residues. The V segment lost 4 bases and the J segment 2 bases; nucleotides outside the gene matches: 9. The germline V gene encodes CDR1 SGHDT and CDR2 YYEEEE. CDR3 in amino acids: CASSKGGRGAGNTIYF. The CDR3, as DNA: TGTGCCAGCAGCAAAGGAGGCAGGGGGGCTGGAAACACCATATATTTT. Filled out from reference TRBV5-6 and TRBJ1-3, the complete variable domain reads DAGVTQSPTHLIKTRGQQVTLRCSPKSGHDTVSWYQQALGQGPQFIFQYYEEEERQRGNFPDRFSGHQFPNYSSELNVNALLLGDSALYLCASSKGGRGAGNTIYFGEGSWLTVV.

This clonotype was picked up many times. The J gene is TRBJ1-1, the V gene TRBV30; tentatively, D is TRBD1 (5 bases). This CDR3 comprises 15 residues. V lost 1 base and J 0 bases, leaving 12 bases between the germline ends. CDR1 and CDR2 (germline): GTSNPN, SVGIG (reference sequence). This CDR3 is CAWSGGPILNTEAFF. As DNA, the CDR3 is TGTGCCTGGAGTGGGGGACCGATATTGAACACTGAAGCTTTCTTT. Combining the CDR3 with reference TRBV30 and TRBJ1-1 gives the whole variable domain SQTIHQWPATLVQPVGSPLSLECTVEGTSNPNLYWYRQAAGRGLQLLFYSVGIGQISSEVPQNLSASRPQDRQFILSSKKLLLSDSGFYLCAWSGGPILNTEAFFGQGTRLTVV.

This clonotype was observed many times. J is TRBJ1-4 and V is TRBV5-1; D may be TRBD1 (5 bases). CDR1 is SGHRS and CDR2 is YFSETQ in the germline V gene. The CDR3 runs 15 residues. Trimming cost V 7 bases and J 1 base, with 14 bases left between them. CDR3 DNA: TGCGCCAGCCAGGAGGGGACGGTAACTAATGAAAAACTGTTTTTT. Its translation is CASQEGTVTNEKLFF.

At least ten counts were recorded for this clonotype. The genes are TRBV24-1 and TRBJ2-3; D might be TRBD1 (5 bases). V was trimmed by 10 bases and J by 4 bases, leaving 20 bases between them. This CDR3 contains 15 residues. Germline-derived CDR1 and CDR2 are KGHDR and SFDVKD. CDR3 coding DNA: TGTGCCACATATCGGAACAGGTTTAGGGCAGATACGCAGTATTTT. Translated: CATYRNRFRADTQYF.

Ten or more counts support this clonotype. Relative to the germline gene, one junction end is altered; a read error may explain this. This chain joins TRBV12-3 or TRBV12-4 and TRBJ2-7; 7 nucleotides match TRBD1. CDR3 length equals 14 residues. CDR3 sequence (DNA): TGTGCCAGCAGCTTAGGGACAGCAACAATCGAGCAGTACTTC. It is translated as CASSLGTATIEQYF.